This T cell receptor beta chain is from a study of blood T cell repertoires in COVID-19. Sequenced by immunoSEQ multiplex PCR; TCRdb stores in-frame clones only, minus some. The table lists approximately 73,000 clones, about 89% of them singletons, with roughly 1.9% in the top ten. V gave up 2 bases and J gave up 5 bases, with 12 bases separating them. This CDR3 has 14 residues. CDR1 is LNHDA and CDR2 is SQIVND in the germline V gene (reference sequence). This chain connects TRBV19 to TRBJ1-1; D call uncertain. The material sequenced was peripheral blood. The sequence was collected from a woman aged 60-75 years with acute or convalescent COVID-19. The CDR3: CASSISSGSTEAFF. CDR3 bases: TGTGCCAGTAGTATATCCTCAGGTTCTACTGAAGCTTTCTTT.